This record covers a single TCR beta chain. As yet, its antigen is unknown. Assay used: immunoSEQ multiplex PCR; TCRdb lists only in-frame clones, some missing. The data show about 60,000 clones, roughly two thirds seen once. These data originate in a study of T cell clones after liver transplantation. Study-level results: Small, mixed patient groups and varying post-transplant times limit these conclusions.

Thawed unstimulated PBMCs were FACS-sorted by CD3, CD4 and CD8 into two populations. Germline V gives CDR1 SGHNT, CDR2 YYREEE (reference sequence). The V segment lost 4 bases and the J segment 1 base; nucleotides outside the gene matches: 7. The CDR3 sequence is 16 residues long. The origin of this receptor is a human donor who received a liver transplant. V and J are TRBV5-4 and TRBJ2-7, with 11 bases fitting TRBD2. The source material was CD4+ T cells from blood, sampled before liver transplant. CDR3 bases: TGTGCCAGCAGCCCCGAGACTAGCGGGGCGTCCTACGAGCAGTACTTC. Translation: CASSPETSGASYEQYF.